This T cell receptor beta chain was identified during a study of T cell responses to AZD1222 COVID-19 vaccine. Overall study results and limits: Baseline seropositivity characterized only a handful of AZD1222 recipients. Reports say nearly half of spike-specific TCRs go after unmutated variant regions.

Comments on this clone: The antigen remains undetermined.

Germline CDR1 reads SGHTA; CDR2 reads FQGNSA. The V gene end was trimmed by 1 base and the J gene end by 1 base; junction bases not matched to a gene: 12. The length of the CDR3 is 19 residues. The data were produced by immunoSEQ multiplex PCR, yet TCRdb's version contains in-frame clones alone and is incomplete. The sample contains approximately 46,000 clones, 70% to 90% of which appear only once. The sequences come from peripheral blood, collected 28 days after the second AZD1222 dose. The receptor was isolated from an adult who received the AZD1222 COVID-19 vaccine. The chain recombines TRBV7-2 with TRBJ1-5; 8 bases align to TRBD1. The CDR3 is CASSLDGTGRRVSNQPQHF. The CDR3 DNA reads TGTGCCAGCAGCTTAGACGGGACAGGACGGCGGGTGAGCAATCAGCCCCAGCATTTT.